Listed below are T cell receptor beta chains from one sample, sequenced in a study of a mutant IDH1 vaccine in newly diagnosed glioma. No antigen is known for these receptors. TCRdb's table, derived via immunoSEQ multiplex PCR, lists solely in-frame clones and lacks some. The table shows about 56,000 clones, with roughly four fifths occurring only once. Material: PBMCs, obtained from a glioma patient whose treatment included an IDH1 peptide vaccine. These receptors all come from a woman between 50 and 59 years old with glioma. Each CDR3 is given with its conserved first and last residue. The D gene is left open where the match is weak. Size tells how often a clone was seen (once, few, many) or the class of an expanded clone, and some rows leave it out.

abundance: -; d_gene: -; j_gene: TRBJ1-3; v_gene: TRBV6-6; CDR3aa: CASSYVPGSGNTIYF; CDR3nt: TGTGCCAGCAGTTACGTCCCCGGCTCTGGAAACACCATATATTTT
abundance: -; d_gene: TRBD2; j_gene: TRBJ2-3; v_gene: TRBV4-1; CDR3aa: CASSQDHTAGGTDTQYF; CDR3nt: TGCGCCAGCAGCCAAGATCACACAGCGGGGGGCACAGATACGCAGTATTTT
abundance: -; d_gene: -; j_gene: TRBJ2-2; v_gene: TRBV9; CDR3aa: CASSAQYGELFF; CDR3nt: TGTGCCAGCAGCGCTCAATACGGGGAGCTGTTTTTT
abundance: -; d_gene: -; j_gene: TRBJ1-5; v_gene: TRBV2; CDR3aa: CASSEGLSNQPQHF; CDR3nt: TGTGCCAGCAGTGAGGGACTGTCCAATCAGCCCCAGCATTTT
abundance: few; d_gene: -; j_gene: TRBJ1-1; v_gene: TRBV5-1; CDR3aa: CASSLVAEGTEAFF; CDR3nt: TGCGCCAGCAGCTTGGTTGCAGAGGGCACTGAAGCTTTCTTT
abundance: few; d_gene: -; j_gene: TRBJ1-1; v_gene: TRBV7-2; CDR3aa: CASSLDGGSIEAFF; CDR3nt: TGTGCCAGCAGCTTAGATGGGGGTAGTATCGAGGCTTTCTTT
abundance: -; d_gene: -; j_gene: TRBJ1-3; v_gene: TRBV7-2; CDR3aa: CASSLAGRGTGNTIYF; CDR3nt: TGTGCCAGCAGCTTAGCAGGTCGGGGGACTGGAAACACCATATATTTT
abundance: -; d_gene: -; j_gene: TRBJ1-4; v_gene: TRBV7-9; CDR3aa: CASSSWDTPNEKLFF; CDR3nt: TGTGCCAGCAGCTCCTGGGACACTCCTAATGAAAAACTGTTTTTT
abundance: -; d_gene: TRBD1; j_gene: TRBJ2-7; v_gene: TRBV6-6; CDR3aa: CASSQGQGYEQYF; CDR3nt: TGTGCCAGCAGTCAGGGACAGGGATACGAGCAGTACTTC
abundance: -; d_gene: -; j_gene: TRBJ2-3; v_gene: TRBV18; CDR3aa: CASSPKNHMVIERIPSTDTQYF; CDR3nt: TGTGCCAGCTCACCGAAAAACCACATGGTGATTGAGCGAATTCCTAGCACAGATACGCAGTATTTT
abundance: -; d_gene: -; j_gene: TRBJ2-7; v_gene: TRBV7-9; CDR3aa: CASMGHPTYEQYF; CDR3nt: TGTGCCAGCATGGGACACCCAACCTACGAGCAGTACTTT
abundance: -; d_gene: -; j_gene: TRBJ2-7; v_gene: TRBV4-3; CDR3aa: CASSQVSSQTYEQYF; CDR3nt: TGCGCCAGCAGCCAAGTATCTAGCCAGACCTACGAGCAGTACTTC
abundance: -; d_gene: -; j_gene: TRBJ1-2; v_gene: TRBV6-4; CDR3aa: CASTPKTPAYGYTF; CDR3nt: TGTGCCAGCACCCCTAAGACTCCAGCCTATGGCTACACCTTC
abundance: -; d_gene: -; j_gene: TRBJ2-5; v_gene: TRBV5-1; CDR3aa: CASSFFSGETQYF; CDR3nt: TGCGCCAGCAGCTTTTTCAGCGGAGAGACCCAGTACTTC
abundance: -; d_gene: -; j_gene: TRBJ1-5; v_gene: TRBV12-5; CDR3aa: CASAPVGGSFSNQPQHF; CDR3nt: TGTGCTAGTGCCCCTGTGGGCGGATCATTTAGCAATCAGCCCCAGCATTTT
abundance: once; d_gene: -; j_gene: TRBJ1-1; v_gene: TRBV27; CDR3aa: CASRIGGINTEAFF; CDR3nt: TGTGCCAGCAGGATCGGAGGGATTAACACTGAAGCTTTCTTT
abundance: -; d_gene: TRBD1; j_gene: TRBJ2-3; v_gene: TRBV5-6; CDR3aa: CASSLLRDRATDTQYF; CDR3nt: TGTGCCAGCAGCCTCCTCCGGGACAGGGCCACAGATACGCAGTATTTT
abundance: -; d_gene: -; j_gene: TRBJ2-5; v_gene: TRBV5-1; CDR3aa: CASSARTHQRETQYF; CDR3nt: TGCGCCAGCAGCGCCCGGACACACCAACGAGAGACCCAGTACTTC
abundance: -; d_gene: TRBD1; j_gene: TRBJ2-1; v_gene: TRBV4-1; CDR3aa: CASSQDLGQADIGTNEQFF; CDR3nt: TGCGCCAGCAGCCAAGATCTCGGACAGGCCGATATTGGGACCAATGAGCAGTTCTTC
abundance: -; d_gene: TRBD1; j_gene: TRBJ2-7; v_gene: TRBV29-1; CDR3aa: CSVRNRGLKQYF; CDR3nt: TGCAGCGTTCGAAACAGGGGGCTTAAGCAGTACTTC
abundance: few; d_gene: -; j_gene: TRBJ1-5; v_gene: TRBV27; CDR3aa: CASSLRGGANQPQHF; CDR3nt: TGTGCCAGCAGTTTACGGGGGGGGGCCAATCAGCCCCAGCATTTT
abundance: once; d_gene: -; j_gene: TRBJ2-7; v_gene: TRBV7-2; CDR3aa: CASSLAAGSYEQYF; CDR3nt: TGTGCCAGCAGCTTAGCAGCCGGATCCTACGAGCAGTACTTC
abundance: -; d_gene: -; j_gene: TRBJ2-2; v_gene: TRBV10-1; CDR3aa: CASSIGVNTGELFF; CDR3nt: TGCGCCAGCAGTATTGGTGTCAACACCGGGGAGCTGTTTTTT
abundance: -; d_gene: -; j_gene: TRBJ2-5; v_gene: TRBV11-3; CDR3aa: CASSSTSPLGAQYF; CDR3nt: TGTGCCAGCAGCTCGACATCGCCCCTGGGGGCCCAGTACTTC
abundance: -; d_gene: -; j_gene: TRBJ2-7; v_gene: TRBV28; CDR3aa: CASSLSGGDAYEQYF; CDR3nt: TGTGCCAGCAGTTTATCAGGGGGGGACGCCTACGAGCAGTACTTC
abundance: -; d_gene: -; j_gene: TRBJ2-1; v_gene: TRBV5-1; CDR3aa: CASSSLASDSYNEQFF; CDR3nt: TGCGCCAGCAGCTCCCTAGCGAGCGACTCCTACAATGAGCAGTTCTTC
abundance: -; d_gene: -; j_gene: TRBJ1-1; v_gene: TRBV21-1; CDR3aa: CASSTNCPDRANTEAFF; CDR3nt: TGTGCCAGCAGCACCAATTGCCCTGACAGGGCCAACACTGAAGCTTTCTTT
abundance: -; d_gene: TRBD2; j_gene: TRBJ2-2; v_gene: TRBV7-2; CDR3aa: CASSPRLAGGITGELFF; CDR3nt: TGTGCCAGCAGCCCGCGACTAGCGGGGGGTATCACCGGGGAGCTGTTTTTT
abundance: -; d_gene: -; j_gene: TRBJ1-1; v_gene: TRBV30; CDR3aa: CAWSLGGSTEAFF; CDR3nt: TGTGCCTGGAGTCTAGGGGGAAGCACTGAAGCTTTCTTT
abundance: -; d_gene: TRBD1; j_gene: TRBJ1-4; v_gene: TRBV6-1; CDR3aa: CASSEGPQGAQLFF; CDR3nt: TGTGCCAGCAGTGAAGGCCCGCAGGGGGCCCAACTGTTTTTT
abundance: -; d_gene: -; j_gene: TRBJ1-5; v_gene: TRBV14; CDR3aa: CASSRRDVDQPQHF; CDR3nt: TGTGCCAGCAGCCGCCGGGACGTCGATCAGCCCCAGCATTTT
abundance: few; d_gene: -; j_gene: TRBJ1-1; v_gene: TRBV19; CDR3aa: CASIDQGLNTEAFF; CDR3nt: TGTGCCAGCATAGACCAGGGGTTGAACACTGAAGCTTTCTTT
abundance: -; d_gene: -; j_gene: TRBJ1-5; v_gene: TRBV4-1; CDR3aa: CASSQEGHRSQPQHF; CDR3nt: TGCGCCAGCAGCCAAGAGGGTCACAGATCTCAGCCCCAGCATTTT
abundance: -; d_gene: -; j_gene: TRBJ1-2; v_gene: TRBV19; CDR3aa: CASSNPDSRGYTF; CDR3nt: TGTGCCAGTAGTAACCCGGACTCTCGGGGCTACACCTTC
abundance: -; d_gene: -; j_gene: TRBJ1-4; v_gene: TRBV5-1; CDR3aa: CASSLGGATNEKLFF; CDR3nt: TGCGCCAGCAGCTTGGGCGGCGCAACTAATGAAAAACTGTTTTTT
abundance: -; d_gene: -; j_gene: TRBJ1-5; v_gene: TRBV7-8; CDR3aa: CASIPGGGGGNQPQHF; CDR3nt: TGTGCCAGCATCCCCGGAGGCGGAGGAGGCAATCAGCCCCAGCATTTT
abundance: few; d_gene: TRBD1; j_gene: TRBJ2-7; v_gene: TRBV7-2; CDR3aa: CASSLEGQGSYEQYF; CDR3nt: TGTGCCAGCAGCTTAGAGGGACAGGGGTCCTACGAGCAGTACTTC
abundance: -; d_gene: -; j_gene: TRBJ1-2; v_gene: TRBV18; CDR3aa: CASSQGAGEGMHGYTF; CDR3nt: TGTGCCAGCTCACAGGGCGCAGGGGAAGGGATGCATGGCTACACCTTC
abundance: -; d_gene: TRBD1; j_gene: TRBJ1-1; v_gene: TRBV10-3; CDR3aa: CAIQVDRENTEAFF; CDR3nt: TGTGCCATCCAGGTTGACAGGGAGAACACTGAAGCTTTCTTT
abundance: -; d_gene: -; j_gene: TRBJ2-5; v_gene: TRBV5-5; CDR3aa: CASSLLYRAQETQYF; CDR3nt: TGTGCCAGCAGCTTGTTATATAGGGCTCAAGAGACCCAGTACTTC
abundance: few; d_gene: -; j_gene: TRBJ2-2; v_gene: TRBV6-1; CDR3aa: CASSVGRDTGELFF; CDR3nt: TGTGCCAGCAGTGTTGGTCGGGACACCGGGGAGCTGTTTTTT
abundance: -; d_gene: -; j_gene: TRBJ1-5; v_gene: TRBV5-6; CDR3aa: CASTLGGVDQPQHF; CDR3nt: TGTGCCAGCACCCTGGGGGGGGTTGATCAGCCCCAGCATTTT
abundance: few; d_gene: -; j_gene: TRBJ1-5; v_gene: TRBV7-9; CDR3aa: CASSGRDGNQPQHF; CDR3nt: TGTGCCAGCAGCGGCCGGGACGGCAATCAGCCCCAGCATTTT
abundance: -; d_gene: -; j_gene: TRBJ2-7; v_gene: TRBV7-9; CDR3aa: CASSHTFGQFSYEQYF; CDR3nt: TGTGCCAGCAGCCATACATTTGGACAGTTTAGCTACGAGCAGTACTTC
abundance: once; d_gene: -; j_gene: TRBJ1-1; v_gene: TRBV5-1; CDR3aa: CASSFGRSGLNTEAFF; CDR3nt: TGCGCCAGCAGCTTTGGTCGTTCAGGGCTAAACACTGAAGCTTTCTTT
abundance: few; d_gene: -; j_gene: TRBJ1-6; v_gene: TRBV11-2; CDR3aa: CASSLDGYSPLHF; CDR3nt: TGTGCCAGCAGCTTAGATGGATATTCACCCCTCCACTTT